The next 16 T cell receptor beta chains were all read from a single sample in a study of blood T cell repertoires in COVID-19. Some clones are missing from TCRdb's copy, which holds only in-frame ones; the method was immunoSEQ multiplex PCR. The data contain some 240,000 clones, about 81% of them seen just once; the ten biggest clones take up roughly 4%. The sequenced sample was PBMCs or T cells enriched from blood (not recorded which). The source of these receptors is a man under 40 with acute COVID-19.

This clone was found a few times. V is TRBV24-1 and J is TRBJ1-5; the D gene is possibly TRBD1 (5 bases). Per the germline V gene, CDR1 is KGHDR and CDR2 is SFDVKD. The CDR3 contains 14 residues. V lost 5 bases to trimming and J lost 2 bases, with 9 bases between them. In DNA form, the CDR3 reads TGTGCCACCAGTGGGGGCGCCGGCAATCAGCCCCAGCATTTT. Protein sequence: CATSGGAGNQPQHF.

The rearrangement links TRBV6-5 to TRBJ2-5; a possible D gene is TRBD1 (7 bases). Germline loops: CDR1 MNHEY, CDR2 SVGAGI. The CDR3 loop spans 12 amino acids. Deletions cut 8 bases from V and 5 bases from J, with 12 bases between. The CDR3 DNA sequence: TGTGCCAGCCAGGGGGGAGGCGAGACCCAGTACTTC. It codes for CASQGGGETQYF.

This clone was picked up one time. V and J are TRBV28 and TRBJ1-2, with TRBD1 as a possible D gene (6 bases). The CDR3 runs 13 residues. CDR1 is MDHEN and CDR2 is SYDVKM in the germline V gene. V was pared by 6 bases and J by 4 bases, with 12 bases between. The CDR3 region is CASRGGALYGYTF. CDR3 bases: TGTGCCAGCAGGGGGGGGGCTCTCTATGGCTACACCTTC.

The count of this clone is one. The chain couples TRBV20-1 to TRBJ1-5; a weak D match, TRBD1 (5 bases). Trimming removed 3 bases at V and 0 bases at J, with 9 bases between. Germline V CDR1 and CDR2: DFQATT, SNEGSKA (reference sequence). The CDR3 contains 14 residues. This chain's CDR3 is CSASTGGSNQPQHF. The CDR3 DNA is TGCAGTGCTAGTACAGGCGGTAGCAATCAGCCCCAGCATTTT.

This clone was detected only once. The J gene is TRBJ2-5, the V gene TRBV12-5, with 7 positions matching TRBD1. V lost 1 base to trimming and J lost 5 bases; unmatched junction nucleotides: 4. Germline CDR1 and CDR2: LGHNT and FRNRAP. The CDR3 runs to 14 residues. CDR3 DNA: TGTGCTAGTGGTTTGGCTGACAGGGACGAGACCCAGTACTTC. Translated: CASGLADRDETQYF.

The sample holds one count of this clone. The CDR3 nucleotides are TGTGCCAGCAGCCAACGATTGGACAGGGGGCTTCCGAGCTCTGGAAACACCATATATTTT. It is translated as CASSQRLDRGLPSSGNTIYF. The chain carries TRBV4-2 and TRBJ1-3, with 11 nucleotides matching TRBD1. Per the germline V gene, CDR1 is LGHNA and CDR2 is YNFKEQ. J lost 0 bases, V lost 2 bases, and 12 bases had no gene match. This CDR3 has 20 residues.

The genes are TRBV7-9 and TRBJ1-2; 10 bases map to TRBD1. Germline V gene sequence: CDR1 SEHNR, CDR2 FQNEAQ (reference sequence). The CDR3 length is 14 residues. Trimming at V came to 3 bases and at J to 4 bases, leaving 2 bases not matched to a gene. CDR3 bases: TGTGCCAGCAGCTTCGGACAGGGGGTCTATGGCTACACCTTC. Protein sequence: CASSFGQGVYGYTF.

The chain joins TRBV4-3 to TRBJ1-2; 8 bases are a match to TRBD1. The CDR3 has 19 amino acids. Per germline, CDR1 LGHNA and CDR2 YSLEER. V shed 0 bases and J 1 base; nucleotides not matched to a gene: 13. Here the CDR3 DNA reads TGCGCCAGCAGCCAAGATACGGACAGGGCTTTTATCTATAACTATGGCTACACCTTC. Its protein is CASSQDTDRAFIYNYGYTF.

This CDR3 reads CASRRDRRTGELFF. CDR3 bases: TGTGCCAGCAGACGGGACAGAAGAACCGGGGAGCTGTTTTTT. The gene calls are TRBV27 and TRBJ2-2; TRBD1 matches at 7 bases. Trimming removed 6 bases from V and 5 bases from J; junction bases left unmatched: 6. The CDR3 runs to 14 residues. Germline CDR1 and CDR2: MNHEY and SMNVEV (reference sequence).

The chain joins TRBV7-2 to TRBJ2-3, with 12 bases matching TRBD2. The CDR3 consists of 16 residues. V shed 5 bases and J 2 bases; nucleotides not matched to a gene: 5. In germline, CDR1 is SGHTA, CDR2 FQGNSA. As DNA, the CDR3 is TGTGCCAGCAGCCTACTAGCGGGAGGAACCACAGATACGCAGTATTTT. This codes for CASSLLAGGTTDTQYF.

The CDR3 DNA is TGTGCCTGGAGTATAACGACAGGGTGGGATGGCTACACCTTC. Protein product: CAWSITTGWDGYTF. The chain has TRBV30 and TRBJ1-2, with 7 bases matching TRBD1. Germline V gene data show CDR1 as GTSNPN and CDR2 as SVGIG (reference sequence). The CDR3 totals 14 residues. V was pared by 2 bases and J by 6 bases, with 9 bases of the junction left unmatched. Based on the CDR3 plus reference TRBV30 and TRBJ1-2, the full variable domain is SQTIHQWPATLVQPVGSPLSLECTVEGTSNPNLYWYRQAAGRGLQLLFYSVGIGQISSEVPQNLSASRPQDRQFILSSKKLLLSDSGFYLCAWSITTGWDGYTFGSGTRLTVV.

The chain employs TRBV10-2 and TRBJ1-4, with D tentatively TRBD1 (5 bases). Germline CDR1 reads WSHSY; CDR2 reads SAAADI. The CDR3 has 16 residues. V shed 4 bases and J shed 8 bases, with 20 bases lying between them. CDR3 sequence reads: CASSVPPGAPGEKLFF. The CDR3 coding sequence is TGCGCCAGCAGTGTCCCCCCTGGGGCCCCGGGCGAAAAACTGTTTTTT.

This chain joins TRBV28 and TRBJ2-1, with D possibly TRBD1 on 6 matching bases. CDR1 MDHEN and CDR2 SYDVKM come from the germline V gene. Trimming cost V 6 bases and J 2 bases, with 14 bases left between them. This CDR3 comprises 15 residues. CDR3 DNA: TGTGCCAGCAGCGCACAGGGTGGGGCCTACAATGAGCAGTTCTTC. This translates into CASSAQGGAYNEQFF. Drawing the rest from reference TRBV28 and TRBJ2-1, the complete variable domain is DVKVTQSSRYLVKRTGEKVFLECVQDMDHENMFWYRQDPGLGLRLIYFSYDVKMKEKGDIPEGYSVSREKKERFSLILESASTNQTSMYLCASSAQGGAYNEQFFGPGTRLTVL.

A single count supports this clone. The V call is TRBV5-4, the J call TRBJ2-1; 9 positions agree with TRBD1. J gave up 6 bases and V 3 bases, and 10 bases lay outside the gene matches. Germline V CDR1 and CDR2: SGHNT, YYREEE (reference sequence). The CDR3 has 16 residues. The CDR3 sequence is CASSYGNRGPPNEQFF. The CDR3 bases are TGTGCCAGCAGCTACGGGAACAGGGGGCCCCCCAATGAGCAGTTCTTC.

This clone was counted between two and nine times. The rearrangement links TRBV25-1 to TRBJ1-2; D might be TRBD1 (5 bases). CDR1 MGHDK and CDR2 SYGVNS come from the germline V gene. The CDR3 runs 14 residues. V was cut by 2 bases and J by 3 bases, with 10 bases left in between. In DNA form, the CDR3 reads TGTGCCAGCAGTGAAACAGACAGATACTATGGCTACACCTTC. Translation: CASSETDRYYGYTF.

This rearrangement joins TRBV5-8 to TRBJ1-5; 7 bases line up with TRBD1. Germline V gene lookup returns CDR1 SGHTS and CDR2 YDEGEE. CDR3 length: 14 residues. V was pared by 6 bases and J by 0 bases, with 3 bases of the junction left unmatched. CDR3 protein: CASTGQYSNQPQHF. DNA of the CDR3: TGTGCCAGCACGGGACAGTATAGCAATCAGCCCCAGCATTTT. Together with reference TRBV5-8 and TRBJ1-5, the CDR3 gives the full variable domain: EAGVTQSPTHLIKTRGQQATLRCSPISGHTSVYWYQQALGLGLQFLLWYDEGEERNRGNFPPRFSGRQFPNYSSELNVNALELEDSALYLCASTGQYSNQPQHFGDGTRLSIL.